This T cell receptor beta chain was captured by sequencing in a study of identical twins. Findings and limits, study-wide: Conclusions rested on cross-sectional statistics rather than following the same donors. In zero-insertion analyses, partial confounding could arise from invariant MAIT and iNKT cells.

CDR1 and CDR2 (germline): MNHNS, SASEGT. The CDR3 sequence is 14 residues long. V lost 0 bases and J lost 4, with 10 bases in between. TCRdb reprocessed the 5' RACE reads via MiXCR and lists one record per CDR3 protein. The table has about 150,000 distinct CDR3 sequences, roughly 3.2% seen once; the top ten hold roughly 8%. This clonotype was detected many times. What it binds is unknown. Material for sequencing was memory T cells sorted from blood. The chain links TRBV6-1 to TRBJ2-7; D remains ambiguous. The sequence was obtained from a young man in good health. The CDR3 DNA is TGTGCCAGCAGTGAAGCAGTTTGGAATTACGAGCAGTACGTC. Residues: CASSEAVWNYEQYV.